Sequencing of this T cell receptor (beta chain) was carried out in a study of naive and memory T cell subsets. Germline V gene data show CDR1 as WNHNN and CDR2 as SYGVQD (reference sequence). V was trimmed by 3 bases and J by 4 bases, leaving 12 bases between them. This CDR3 spans 14 amino acids. Judged by abundance, this clonotype is medium-sized. Whole-blood samples were about 2.5 ml of peripheral blood from healthy adult volunteers. Cells were not sorted; total RNA input targeted roughly 1 to 1000 ng. For blood and skin samples, reverse transcription used TCR alpha and beta constant primers. TCRdb processed the 5' RACE reads anew with MiXCR; each CDR3 protein has one entry. This sample has approximately 27,000 distinct CDR3 sequences, with approximately 20% found just once.

This clonotype was obtained from a female donor in good health. The rearrangement joins TRBV10-1 to TRBJ1-1; D not resolved. CDR3 protein: CASSETGPSTEAFF. The CDR3 bases are TGCGCCAGCAGTGAAACGGGCCCTAGCACTGAAGCTTTCTTT.